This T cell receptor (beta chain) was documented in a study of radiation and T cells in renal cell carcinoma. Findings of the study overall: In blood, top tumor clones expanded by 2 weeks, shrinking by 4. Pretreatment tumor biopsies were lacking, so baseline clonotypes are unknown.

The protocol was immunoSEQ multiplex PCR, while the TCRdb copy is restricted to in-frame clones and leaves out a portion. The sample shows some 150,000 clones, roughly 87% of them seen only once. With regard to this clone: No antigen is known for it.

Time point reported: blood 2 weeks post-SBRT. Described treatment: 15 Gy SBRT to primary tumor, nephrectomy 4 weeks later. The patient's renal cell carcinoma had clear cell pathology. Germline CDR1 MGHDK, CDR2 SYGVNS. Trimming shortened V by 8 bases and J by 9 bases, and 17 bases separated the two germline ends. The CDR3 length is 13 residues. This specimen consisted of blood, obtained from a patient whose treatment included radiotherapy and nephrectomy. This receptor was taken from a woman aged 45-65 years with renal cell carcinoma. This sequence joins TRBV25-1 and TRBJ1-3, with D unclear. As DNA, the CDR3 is TGTGCCAGCGCGGCGAGTCCGGGGTTCACCATATATTTT. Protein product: CASAASPGFTIYF.